A single T cell receptor (beta chain) is shown here with its context. Germline is not matched at one junction end, which may reflect a read error. Unsorted bulk tissue (roughly 19-30 mg) underwent RNA and DNA co-extraction. The data are from a study of tumor-infiltrating lymphocytes in primary liver carcinoma. TCR beta cDNA was made from roughly 450 ng total RNA with a constant-region primer. Each TCR beta library was derived from three nested multiplex PCR rounds that employed slightly modified ARM-PCR. TCRdb passed the multiplex PCR reads through MiXCR, listing each CDR3 protein once. The sample has 100,000 or so distinct CDR3 sequences, 69% seen once. The source material was liver tumor tissue from sampling region 5. Subset described: tumor region T5, tumor centre. The sequence came from a woman aged 60-70 years with primary liver carcinoma and hepatitis B virus infection.

In nucleotides, the CDR3 is TGTGTCAGCAGTCCTCAGGGGGCAGGGCAACCCCAGCATTTT. Its protein is CVSSPQGAGQPQHF. The rearrangement joins TRBV12-3 or TRBV12-4 to TRBJ1-5, with 8 bases that match TRBD1. The length of the CDR3 is 14 residues.